This paragraph reports one T cell receptor beta chain. Donors, healthy HIV-negative adults, lacked recent acute infections or vaccinations. The sample is drawn from a study of shared clonotypes between healthy human individuals. Turning to the study itself: Serving as donors were a couple of women and a few men, whose ages spanned 18 to 49.

CDR1 is MDHEN and CDR2 is SYDVKM in the germline V gene. This CDR3 has 15 amino acids. J lost 8 bases, V lost 6 bases, and 14 bases had no gene match. Deep level was the assay's run setting. Unsorted PBMC DNA underwent sequencing on ten immunoSEQ deep assay plates. The assay was immunoSEQ multiplex PCR, and TCRdb's table has in-frame clones only and misses some. The sample records some 450,000 clones, approximately 80% being singletons. The sequence came from a woman aged 40 to 55 in good health. Some clones in this sample may be carry-over from other donors' samples. The specimen sequenced was PBMCs. This chain joins TRBV28 and TRBJ1-2; 8 positions agree with TRBD1. CDR3 in amino acids: CASSSPGTGLRGYTF. CDR3 DNA sequence: TGTGCCAGCAGCTCACCTGGGACAGGCCTTAGGGGCTACACCTTC.